Listed here are 21 T cell receptor beta chains from one sample, sequenced in a study of cytomegalovirus exposure and HLA in healthy donors. The PCR ran on 60 Vbeta and 13 Jbeta primers. Measured with immunoSEQ multiplex PCR; TCRdb has only the in-frame clones, and not every one. The clone table shows around 75,000 clones, with the ten largest holding 4.5% to 6%. The sequenced sample consisted of PBMCs. Receptor source: a middle-aged man in good health and CMV-seronegative.

J is TRBJ2-3 and V is TRBV7-9; 7 bases are a match to TRBD2. CDR3 size: 13 residues. V lost 6 bases to trimming and J lost 6 bases; unmatched junction nucleotides: 6. Germline CDR1 reads SEHNR; CDR2 reads FQNEAQ (reference sequence). In nucleotides, the CDR3 is TGTGCCAGCAGTCAACTAGCGTTGGATACGCAGTATTTT. As protein: CASSQLALDTQYF. The whole variable domain, filled in from reference TRBV7-9 and TRBJ2-3, reads DTGVSQNPRHKITKRGQNVTFRCDPISEHNRLYWYRQTLGQGPEFLTYFQNEAQLEKSRLLSDRFSAERPKGSFSTLEIQRTEQGDSAMYLCASSQLALDTQYFGPGTRLTVL.

The V call is TRBV5-1, the J call TRBJ2-7; TRBD1 aligns across 9 bases. Trimming removed 4 bases from V and 6 bases from J; junction bases left unmatched: 5. The CDR3 has 13 amino acids. Germline-derived CDR1 and CDR2 are SGHRS and YFSETQ. The CDR3 DNA reads TGCGCCAGCAGCACGGGACAGGGCGGCGAGCAGTACTTC. Encoded protein: CASSTGQGGEQYF.

The genes are TRBV6-5 and TRBJ2-7, with D possibly being TRBD1 (5 bases). Per germline, CDR1 MNHEY and CDR2 SVGAGI. Deletions cut 3 bases from V and 6 bases from J, with 15 bases between. The CDR3 runs 14 residues. The CDR3 reads CASSYQGLLGEQYF. CDR3 nucleotides: TGTGCCAGCAGTTATCAGGGATTATTGGGCGAGCAGTACTTC.

The gene calls are TRBV14 and TRBJ2-7; no definite D call. This CDR3 is built from 14 residues. Trimming pared 4 bases from V and 3 bases from J, leaving 13 bases between. The germline gives CDR1 SGHDN, CDR2 FVKESK. CDR3 loop: CASSPGLIGYEQYF. The CDR3, as DNA: TGTGCCAGCAGCCCGGGTCTTATTGGCTACGAGCAGTACTTC.

The chain links TRBV30 to TRBJ2-2; 8 bases are shared with TRBD1. Germline CDR1 GTSNPN, CDR2 SVGIG (reference sequence). J gave up 5 bases and V 5 bases, and 7 bases lay outside the gene matches. This CDR3 region has 14 residues. As DNA, the CDR3 is TGTGCCTGGGACAGGGGTACCGGTACCGGGGAGCTGTTTTTT. Protein product: CAWDRGTGTGELFF.

The chain has TRBV5-6 and TRBJ1-1; maybe TRBD1 (6 bases). From germline, CDR1 is SGHDT and CDR2 YYEEEE. CDR3 size: 13 residues. The germline V and J ends were trimmed by 2 bases and 6 bases, with 11 bases remaining between them. The CDR3 sequence: CASSFTGKAEAFF. For the CDR3, the DNA is TGTGCCAGCAGCTTTACAGGGAAGGCTGAAGCTTTCTTT. The whole variable domain, filled in from reference TRBV5-6 and TRBJ1-1, reads DAGVTQSPTHLIKTRGQQVTLRCSPKSGHDTVSWYQQALGQGPQFIFQYYEEEERQRGNFPDRFSGHQFPNYSSELNVNALLLGDSALYLCASSFTGKAEAFFGQGTRLTVV.

This chain links TRBV9 with TRBJ2-7; D unresolved. CDR3 length equals 14 residues. The V and J ends lost 1 base and 5 bases respectively, with 13 bases between them. Germline V lookup: CDR1 SGDLS, CDR2 YYNGEE. For the CDR3, the DNA is TGTGCCAGCAGCGTACACGGAGCAGAGGACGAGCAGTACTTC. Residues: CASSVHGAEDEQYF.

The genes are TRBV9 and TRBJ2-2; the match to TRBD1 covers 8 bases. This CDR3 comprises 16 residues. The germline V gene has CDR1 SGDLS and CDR2 YYNGEE. V was clipped by 4 bases and J by 1 base; unmatched bases: 6. CDR3 in amino acids: CASSNYRGENTGELFF. CDR3 DNA: TGTGCCAGCAGCAACTACAGGGGGGAGAACACCGGGGAGCTGTTTTTT.

This chain joins TRBV7-2 and TRBJ2-1, with 8 positions matching TRBD2. Germline V gene lookup returns CDR1 SGHTA and CDR2 FQGNSA. This CDR3 comprises 15 residues. Unmatched junction bases numbered 4, after V lost 3 bases and J lost 3 bases. CDR3 loop: CASSFLAGFYNEQFF. For the CDR3, the DNA is TGTGCCAGCAGCTTTTTAGCGGGGTTCTACAATGAGCAGTTCTTC.

The V gene is TRBV5-6, the J gene TRBJ2-7, with 7 positions matching TRBD1. The CDR3 runs 15 residues. CDR1 is SGHDT, CDR2 YYEEEE, per germline. Trimming removed 2 bases from V and 2 bases from J; junction bases left unmatched: 7. Written as DNA, the CDR3 is TGTGCCAGCAGCTTCCCGGGACAGTTGACCTACGAGCAGTACTTC. It is translated as CASSFPGQLTYEQYF. The whole variable domain, remainder taken from reference TRBV5-6 and TRBJ2-7, is DAGVTQSPTHLIKTRGQQVTLRCSPKSGHDTVSWYQQALGQGPQFIFQYYEEEERQRGNFPDRFSGHQFPNYSSELNVNALLLGDSALYLCASSFPGQLTYEQYFGPGTRLTVT.

The CDR3 is CATSRDRGVTDTQYF. The CDR3 nucleotides are TGTGCCACCAGCAGAGATCGGGGAGTTACAGATACGCAGTATTTT. This chain joins TRBV15 and TRBJ2-3, with a tentative D call TRBD2 (5 bases). V was trimmed by 0 bases and J by 3 bases, leaving 10 bases between them. The CDR3 extends over 15 amino acids. CDR1 and CDR2 (germline): LNHNV, YYDKDF (reference sequence). The full variable domain, completed using reference TRBV15 and TRBJ2-3, is DAMVIQNPRYQVTQFGKPVTLSCSQTLNHNVMYWYQQKSSQAPKLLFHYYDKDFNNEADTPDNFQSRRPNTSFCFLDIRSPGLGDTAMYLCATSRDRGVTDTQYFGPGTRLTVL.

This chain connects TRBV10-1 to TRBJ2-2, with 9 bases identical to TRBD1. The CDR3 sequence is 20 residues long. V dropped 3 bases and J dropped 3; count of bases not matched to a gene: 17. Germline lookup yields CDR1 WNHNN and CDR2 SYGVQD (reference sequence). CDR3 amino acids: CASSEGGGEQGAADTGELFF. As DNA, the CDR3 is TGCGCCAGCAGTGAAGGGGGGGGAGAACAGGGGGCAGCGGACACCGGGGAGCTGTTTTTT.

This chain joins TRBV5-1 and TRBJ2-2; 9 bases map to TRBD1. The germline gives CDR1 SGHRS, CDR2 YFSETQ. This CDR3 is built from 15 residues. V shed 4 bases, J shed 3 bases, and the junction held 4 bases outside the gene matches. The DNA of the CDR3 is TGCGCCAGCAGCCTGGACAGGGGCGACACCGGGGAGCTGTTTTTT. As protein: CASSLDRGDTGELFF.

CDR3 DNA: TGTGCCAGCAGGTCAGGGGGGTTGGTGACAGATACGCAGTATTTT. It codes for CASRSGGLVTDTQYF. This chain uses TRBV7-2 with TRBJ2-3; possibly TRBD1 for D (7 bases). Germline CDR1 and CDR2: SGHTA and FQGNSA. Trimming removed 6 bases at V and 3 bases at J, with 16 bases between. The length of the CDR3 is 15 residues.

The V call is TRBV30, the J call TRBJ1-2; D gene ambiguous. Looked up from germline, CDR1 is GTSNPN and CDR2 is SVGIG (reference sequence). This CDR3 has 11 residues. V was clipped by 1 base and J by 9 bases, with 9 bases between them. DNA for the CDR3: TGTGCCTGGAGTGCTATCGAGAGCTACACCTTC. Encoded protein: CAWSAIESYTF.

The chain is built from TRBV6-1 and TRBJ1-4, with D hard to call. The CDR3 runs 14 residues. CDR1 MNHNS and CDR2 SASEGT come from the germline V gene. The germline V and J ends were trimmed by 8 bases and 8 bases, with 18 bases remaining between them. The CDR3: CASHPRGLEEKLFF. The CDR3 nucleotides are TGTGCCAGCCATCCCCGGGGTCTTGAGGAAAAACTGTTTTTT.

The gene calls are TRBV5-6 and TRBJ2-2; TRBD2 agrees at 7 bases. With V trimmed by 1 base and J by 0 bases, 6 bases remained unmatched. Germline V gene lookup returns CDR1 SGHDT and CDR2 YYEEEE. The CDR3 length is 17 residues. The CDR3: CASSLSWLAANTGELFF. CDR3 in DNA: TGTGCCAGCAGCTTGTCGTGGCTAGCGGCGAACACCGGGGAGCTGTTTTTT.

This chain's CDR3 is CATHPAGIVGQPQHF. For the CDR3, the DNA is TGTGCCACTCACCCTGCCGGGATTGTCGGGCAGCCCCAGCATTTT. The rearrangement uses TRBV6-6 and TRBJ1-5, with D unclear. The germline CDR1 and CDR2 sequences are MNHNY and SVGAGI (reference sequence). The ends were cut back, 10 bases at V and 7 bases at J, with 23 bases in the middle. The CDR3 covers 15 residues.

The rearrangement links TRBV12-5 to TRBJ1-2; no firm D call. The V gene's germline CDR1 is LGHNT and CDR2 FRNRAP. V was trimmed by 6 bases and J by 6 bases, leaving 17 bases between them. The CDR3 runs 14 residues. CDR3 bases: TGTGCTAGTGGAGATGACACCCCATCCAATGGCTACACCTTC. It specifies CASGDDTPSNGYTF.

The V call is TRBV28, the J call TRBJ2-5; unclear D gene. Judging by the DNA end, TRBJ2-7 fits better; the J call may be wrong. Germline lookup yields CDR1 MDHEN and CDR2 SYDVKM. The CDR3 spans 12 residues. The CDR3 loop reads CAGAVSSYEQYF. The CDR3 DNA reads TGTGCTGGTGCAGTTAGCTCCTACGAGCAGTACTTC.

V and J are TRBV18 and TRBJ1-5; 7 bases align to TRBD1. The germline V gene encodes CDR1 KGHSH and CDR2 LQKENI. J lost 6 bases, V lost 2 bases, and 4 bases had no gene match. The CDR3 has 14 amino acids. The chain's CDR3 is CASSPDRASQPQHF. CDR3 nucleotides: TGTGCCAGCTCACCAGACAGGGCCAGTCAGCCCCAGCATTTT.